This TCR beta chain was documented in a study of cytomegalovirus exposure and HLA in healthy donors. PCR was performed using 60 Vbeta and 13 Jbeta primers. Assay: immunoSEQ multiplex PCR; the TCRdb copy retains only in-frame clones and omits some. The sample carries about 160,000 clones, about 86% recorded once. Findings of the study overall: An analysis was carried out later, and it reportedly showed fewer N-insertions in an Asian-associated ancestry cluster than the approximately 680-donor mean.

As to this clone: Its cognate antigen is unknown.

This CDR3 is built from 14 residues. The germline CDR1 and CDR2 sequences are MNHEY and SMNVEV (reference sequence). Trimming took 5 bases from V and 1 from J, leaving 11 bases between them. The sample taken for sequencing was PBMCs. The receptor was derived from a woman under 30 in good health and CMV-seronegative. The chain uses TRBV27 and TRBJ1-1; unclear D gene. The CDR3 here is CASSTVTGNTEAFF. The CDR3 nucleotides read TGTGCCAGCAGTACCGTAACGGGGAACACTGAAGCTTTCTTT.